This entry concerns a single T cell receptor beta chain. As yet, its antigen is unknown. Sequencing used immunoSEQ multiplex PCR; TCRdb keeps in-frame clones, though not all of them. Among roughly 71,000 clones, about 80% were seen once, and the ten largest hold under 9%. The record originates from a study of radiotherapy plus CTLA-4 blockade in lung cancer. Broader study findings: In blood, tumor-derived TCR clones expanded after radiotherapy plus ipilimumab.

The germline V and J ends were trimmed by 1 base and 0 bases, with 10 bases remaining between them. This CDR3 is 16 amino acids long. Germline CDR1 and CDR2: SGHTA and FQGNSA. This receptor was taken from a human donor with non-small cell lung cancer who had a complete response to radiotherapy plus ipilimumab. Sequences were derived from peripheral blood, sampled from a patient treated with radiotherapy plus ipilimumab. This chain connects TRBV7-2 to TRBJ1-3; D gene unclear. In nucleotides, the CDR3 is TGTGCCAGCAGCTTAGATCGCAGCCGCTCTGGAAACACCATATATTTT. This codes for CASSLDRSRSGNTIYF.